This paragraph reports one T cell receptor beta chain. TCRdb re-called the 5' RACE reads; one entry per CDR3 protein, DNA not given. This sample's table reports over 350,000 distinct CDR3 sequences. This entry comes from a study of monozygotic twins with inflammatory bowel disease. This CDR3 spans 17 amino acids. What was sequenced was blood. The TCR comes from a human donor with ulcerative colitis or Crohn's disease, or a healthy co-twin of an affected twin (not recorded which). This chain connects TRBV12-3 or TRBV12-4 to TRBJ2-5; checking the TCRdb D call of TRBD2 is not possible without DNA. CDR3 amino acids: CASSLRPPGLAGETQYF.